The source of this T cell receptor beta chain is a study of T cells in Graves' hyperthyroidism and ophthalmopathy. Across the whole study: Specimen type is peripheral blood, collected at initial diagnosis prior to any treatment.

There were TCR beta CDR3 regions amplified from RNA transcripts. Carried out on the TCR CDR3, a first-round RT-PCR used the HTBI primer set. One entry per CDR3 protein, called by TCRdb with MiXCR from the multiplex PCR reads. The sample holds 600,000 or so distinct CDR3 sequences; 14% are singletons and the top ten take roughly 7%. Study outcomes and limitations: Also found in blood were most expanded thyroid clonotypes above 0.001.

V gave up 6 bases and J gave up 8 bases; unmatched junction bases: 20. The CDR3 extends over 17 amino acids. Germline assignment: CDR1 SGHNT and CDR2 YENEEA. In the case of this clonotype: Its antigen is unidentified.

Isolation of PBMCs was performed on around 10 ml fresh peripheral blood. The chain combines TRBV11-3 with TRBJ2-3; 7 bases are shared with TRBD1. Sequencing input: blood. The clonotype comes from a woman aged 18-35 years with Graves' ophthalmopathy. The CDR3 bases are TGTGCCAGCAGACCCGGGACAGCCGCGCTTCAGATGGGTACGCAGTATTTT. The encoded protein is CASRPGTAALQMGTQYF.